This T cell receptor beta chain was found in a study of pediatric ulcerative colitis. The study, taken as a whole, reports: Acute severe colitis showed lower rectal diversity from clonal expansions. Blood samples from a couple of patients yielded substantially fewer templates and were excluded from blood-rectal overlap analysis. Repertoires came from total lymphocyte DNA, not specific subsets.

The protocol was immunoSEQ multiplex PCR, while the TCRdb copy is restricted to in-frame clones and leaves out a portion. Of about 64,000 clones listed, around 80% are singletons. A word on this clone: Its target is not known.

Per germline, CDR1 SGHRS and CDR2 YFSETQ. This CDR3 region has 14 residues. Losses at the gene ends were 0 bases for V and 5 bases for J; bases not matched to a gene: 4. The chain combines TRBV5-1 with TRBJ1-1; 7 nucleotides line up with TRBD1. The sample comprised blood. This receptor was taken from a boy between 5 and 17 years old with moderate ulcerative colitis. CDR3 nucleotide sequence: TGCGCCAGCAGCTTGGTTGACAGGGTGACTGAAGCTTTCTTT. It specifies CASSLVDRVTEAFF.